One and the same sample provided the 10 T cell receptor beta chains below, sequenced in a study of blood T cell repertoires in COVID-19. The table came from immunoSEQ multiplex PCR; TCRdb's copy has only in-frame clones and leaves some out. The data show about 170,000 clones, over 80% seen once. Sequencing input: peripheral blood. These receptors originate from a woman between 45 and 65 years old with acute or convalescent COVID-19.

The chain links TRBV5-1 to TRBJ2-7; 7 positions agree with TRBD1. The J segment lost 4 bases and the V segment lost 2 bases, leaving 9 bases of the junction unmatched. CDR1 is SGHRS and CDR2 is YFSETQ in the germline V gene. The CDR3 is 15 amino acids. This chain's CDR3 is CASSLLRGGRYEQYF. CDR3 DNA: TGCGCCAGCAGCTTATTAAGAGGGGGCAGATACGAGCAGTACTTC.

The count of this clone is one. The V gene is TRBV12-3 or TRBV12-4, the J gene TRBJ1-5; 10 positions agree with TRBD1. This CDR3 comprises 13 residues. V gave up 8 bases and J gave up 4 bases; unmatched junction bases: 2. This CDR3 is CASGTGENQPQHF. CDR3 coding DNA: TGTGCCAGCGGGACAGGGGAGAATCAGCCCCAGCATTTT.

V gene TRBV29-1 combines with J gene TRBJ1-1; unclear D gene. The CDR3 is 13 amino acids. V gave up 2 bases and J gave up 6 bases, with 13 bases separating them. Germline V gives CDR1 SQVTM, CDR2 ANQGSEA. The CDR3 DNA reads TGCAGCGTTGAACGCGGAGTTGATGCTGAAGCTTTCTTT. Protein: CSVERGVDAEAFF.

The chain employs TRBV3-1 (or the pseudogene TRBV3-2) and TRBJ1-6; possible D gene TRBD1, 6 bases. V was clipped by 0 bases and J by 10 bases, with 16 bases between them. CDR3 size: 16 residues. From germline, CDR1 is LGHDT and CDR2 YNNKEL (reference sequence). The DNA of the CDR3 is TGTGCCAGCAGCCAAGACTGGCAGGGGTTTGAATCACCCCTCCACTTT. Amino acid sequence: CASSQDWQGFESPLHF.

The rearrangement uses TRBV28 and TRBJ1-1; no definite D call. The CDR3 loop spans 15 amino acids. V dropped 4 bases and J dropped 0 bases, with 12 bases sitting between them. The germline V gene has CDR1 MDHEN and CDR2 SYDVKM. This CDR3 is CASSSSMELNTEAFF. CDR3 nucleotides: TGTGCCAGCAGTTCCTCGATGGAGCTGAACACTGAAGCTTTCTTT.

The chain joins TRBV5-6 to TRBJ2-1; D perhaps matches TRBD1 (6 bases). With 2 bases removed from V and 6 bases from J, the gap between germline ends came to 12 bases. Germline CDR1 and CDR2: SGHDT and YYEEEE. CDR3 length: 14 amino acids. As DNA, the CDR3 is TGTGCCAGCAGCTTTCGGTACAGGGCCAATGAGCAGTTCTTC. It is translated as CASSFRYRANEQFF.

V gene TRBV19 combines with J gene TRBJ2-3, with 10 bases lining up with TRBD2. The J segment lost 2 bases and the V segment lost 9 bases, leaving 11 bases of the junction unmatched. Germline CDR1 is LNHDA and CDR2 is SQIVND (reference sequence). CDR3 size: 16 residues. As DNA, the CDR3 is TGTGCCAGCATAAGTAGGCTAGCGGGAGACACAGATACGCAGTATTTT. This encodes CASISRLAGDTDTQYF.

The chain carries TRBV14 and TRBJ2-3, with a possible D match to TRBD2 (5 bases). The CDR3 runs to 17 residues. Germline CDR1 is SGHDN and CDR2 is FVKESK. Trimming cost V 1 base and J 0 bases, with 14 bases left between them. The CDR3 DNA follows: TGTGCCAGCAGCCAAGGTTCGCTCCGGAGGAGCACAGATACGCAGTATTTT. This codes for CASSQGSLRRSTDTQYF.

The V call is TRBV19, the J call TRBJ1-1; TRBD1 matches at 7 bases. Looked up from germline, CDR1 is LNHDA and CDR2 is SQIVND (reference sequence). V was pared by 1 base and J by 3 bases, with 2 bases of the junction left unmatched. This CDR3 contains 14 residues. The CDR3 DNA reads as TGTGCCAGTAGTATAGCAGGGGGGCACACTGAAGCTTTCTTT. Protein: CASSIAGGHTEAFF. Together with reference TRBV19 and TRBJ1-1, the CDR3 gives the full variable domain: DGGITQSPKYLFRKEGQNVTLSCEQNLNHDAMYWYRQDPGQGLRLIYYSQIVNDFQKGDIAEGYSVSREKKESFPLTVTSAQKNPTAFYLCASSIAGGHTEAFFGQGTRLTVV.

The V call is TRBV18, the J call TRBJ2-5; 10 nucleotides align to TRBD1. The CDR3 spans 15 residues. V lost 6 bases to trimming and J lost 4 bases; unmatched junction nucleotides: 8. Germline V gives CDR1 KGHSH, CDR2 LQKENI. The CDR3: CASSTGQGGRETQYF. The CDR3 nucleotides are TGTGCCAGCTCGACCGGACAGGGGGGACGAGAGACCCAGTACTTC.